This T cell receptor (beta chain) was obtained from a study of technical replicates of blood from several donors. In germline, CDR1 is MNHNS, CDR2 SASEGT. This CDR3 has 11 amino acids. The V gene end was trimmed by 8 bases and the J gene end by 8 bases; junction bases not matched to a gene: 5. Sequenced by immunoSEQ multiplex PCR; TCRdb stores in-frame clones only, minus some. The sample lists about 68,000 clones, around 97% occurring once. The chain has TRBV6-1 and TRBJ1-1; 7 nucleotides line up with TRBD1. The TCR sequence derives from a human donor in good health. The specimen sequenced was T cells isolated from PBMCs. The CDR3 coding sequence is TGTGCCAGCTTGGACAGGTTAGAAGCTTTCTTT. Amino acid sequence: CASLDRLEAFF.